This entry lists 30 T cell receptor beta chains sequenced from one sample in a study of blood T cell repertoires in COVID-19. Sequenced by immunoSEQ multiplex PCR; TCRdb stores in-frame clones only, minus some. The profile shows about 82,000 clones, over 70% of them singletons. Source material: peripheral blood. The receptors were sampled from a woman between 35 and 50 years old with active or convalescent COVID-19.

V gene TRBV6-2 or TRBV6-3 combines with J gene TRBJ1-1; D is possibly TRBD1 (5 bases). The CDR3 length is 15 residues. The V and J ends lost 0 bases and 5 bases respectively, with 13 bases between them. CDR1 is MNHEY, CDR2 SVGEGT, per germline. The DNA for the CDR3 is TGTGCCAGCAGTTACTCGTTTTTCGGACAAACTGAAGCTTTCTTT. The encoded protein is CASSYSFFGQTEAFF.

The chain couples TRBV7-2 to TRBJ2-3; no reliable D call. This CDR3 contains 14 residues. Trimming removed 5 bases at V and 0 bases at J, with 9 bases between. Germline loops: CDR1 SGHTA, CDR2 FQGNSA. CDR3 amino acids: CASSIFTSTDTQYF. Here the CDR3 DNA reads TGTGCCAGCAGCATCTTCACTAGCACAGATACGCAGTATTTT.

The V and J genes are TRBV5-1 and TRBJ2-5; no reliable D call. The CDR3 runs to 13 residues. Germline CDR1 reads SGHRS; CDR2 reads YFSETQ. Between the trimmed V and J ends, which lost 4 bases and 1 base, there was a span of 8 bases. The CDR3, as DNA: TGCGCCAGCAGCCCCAACATCCAAGAGACCCAGTACTTC. As protein: CASSPNIQETQYF.

This clone was seen just once. The chain links TRBV5-1 to TRBJ1-3; D is undetermined. V shed 3 bases and J shed 0 bases, with 13 bases lying between them. Germline CDR1 reads SGHRS; CDR2 reads YFSETQ. The CDR3 extends over 16 amino acids. The CDR3 region has the DNA TGCGCCAGCAGCTCGTTTGGTGGGCCCTCTGGAAACACCATATATTTT. Translated, it gives CASSSFGGPSGNTIYF.

The chain is built from TRBV5-1 and TRBJ2-7, with 9 bases lining up with TRBD2. The CDR3 has 14 amino acids. V lost 3 bases to trimming and J lost 3 bases; unmatched junction nucleotides: 4. Germline V gives CDR1 SGHRS, CDR2 YFSETQ. The CDR3 DNA follows: TGCGCCAGCAGCTCGCGGGAGGGGGGCTACGAGCAGTACTTC. Translated: CASSSREGGYEQYF.

V gene TRBV30 combines with J gene TRBJ1-1; D gene uncertain. CDR1 is GTSNPN, CDR2 SVGIG, per germline (reference sequence). Trimming cost V 4 bases and J 5 bases, with 11 bases left between them. CDR3 length: 12 amino acids. This chain's CDR3 is CAWNSLVTEAFF. The CDR3 region has the DNA TGTGCCTGGAATAGTTTGGTGACTGAAGCTTTCTTT.

The chain couples TRBV28 to TRBJ2-2; D unclear. Deletions cut 6 bases from V and 0 bases from J, with 8 bases between. The CDR3 runs to 14 residues. In germline, CDR1 is MDHEN, CDR2 SYDVKM. The CDR3 region is CASRIPSNTGELFF. DNA of the CDR3: TGTGCCAGCAGAATCCCATCGAACACCGGGGAGCTGTTTTTT.

This chain links TRBV11-2 with TRBJ2-7, with TRBD2 matching 8 bases. The trim removed 5 bases at V and 4 bases at J, leaving 10 bases unmatched. Per the germline V gene, CDR1 is SGHAT and CDR2 is FQNNGV. This CDR3 has 15 residues. CDR3 amino acids: CASSIPSGSVYEQYF. The CDR3 region has the DNA TGTGCCAGCAGCATCCCGAGCGGGAGTGTTTACGAGCAGTACTTC.

This chain uses TRBV7-6 with TRBJ1-2; no clear D. CDR1 is SGHVS and CDR2 is FNYEAQ in the germline V gene. The CDR3 covers 16 residues. Trimming stripped 1 base from V and 0 bases from J, with 12 bases between. Written as DNA, the CDR3 is TGTGCCAGCAGCTTAGGACAAACGTTAACTAACTATGGCTACACCTTC. It translates to CASSLGQTLTNYGYTF.

This rearrangement joins TRBV6-2 or TRBV6-3 to TRBJ2-1, with 11 positions matching TRBD2. The CDR3 length is 17 residues. V gave up 0 bases and J gave up 8 bases; unmatched junction bases: 9. Germline-derived CDR1 and CDR2 are MNHEY and SVGEGT. CDR3 protein: CASSYSIAGGPKDEQFF. CDR3 in DNA: TGTGCCAGCAGTTACTCGATAGCGGGAGGGCCTAAGGATGAGCAGTTCTTC.

The CDR3 region has the DNA TGTGCCAGCAGCCGAACCGGGACAGGGGGCAGTCAGCCCCAGCATTTT. This codes for CASSRTGTGGSQPQHF. V gene TRBV5-6 combines with J gene TRBJ1-5; 12 nucleotides line up with TRBD1. Germline assignment: CDR1 SGHDT and CDR2 YYEEEE. The junction had 8 bases not matched to a gene; V was cut back by 4 bases and J by 6 bases. This CDR3 comprises 16 residues. Combining the CDR3 with reference TRBV5-6 and TRBJ1-5 gives the whole variable domain DAGVTQSPTHLIKTRGQQVTLRCSPKSGHDTVSWYQQALGQGPQFIFQYYEEEERQRGNFPDRFSGHQFPNYSSELNVNALLLGDSALYLCASSRTGTGGSQPQHFGDGTRLSIL.

The chain has TRBV9 and TRBJ2-3; 9 bases align to TRBD1. This CDR3 spans 15 amino acids. The V segment lost 0 bases and the J segment 5 bases; nucleotides outside the gene matches: 4. The germline CDR1 and CDR2 sequences are SGDLS and YYNGEE. The CDR3 reads CASSVVGTGKDTQYF. The CDR3 DNA reads TGTGCCAGCAGCGTAGTCGGGACAGGGAAAGATACGCAGTATTTT.

The chain recombines TRBV5-4 with TRBJ2-7; 9 bases line up with TRBD1. From germline, CDR1 is SGHNT and CDR2 YYREEE (reference sequence). This CDR3 is built from 14 residues. The J segment lost 5 bases and the V segment lost 2 bases, leaving 5 bases of the junction unmatched. CDR3 DNA sequence: TGTGCCAGCAGCTTAAACAGGGGGCTGGACGAGCAGTACTTC. It translates to CASSLNRGLDEQYF.

This chain connects TRBV5-1 to TRBJ2-5, with D maybe TRBD2 (6 bases). Germline lookup yields CDR1 SGHRS and CDR2 YFSETQ. This CDR3 spans 14 amino acids. V was trimmed by 4 bases and J by 5 bases, leaving 15 bases between them. CDR3 amino acids: CASSPSGGGETQYF. The CDR3 nucleotides read TGCGCCAGCAGCCCCTCCGGGGGTGGGGAGACCCAGTACTTC.

V and J are TRBV4-3 and TRBJ1-6; TRBD1 might be the D (5 bases). V lost 0 bases and J 12 bases, leaving 9 bases between the germline ends. The CDR3 runs 13 residues. CDR1 LGHNA and CDR2 YSLEER come from the germline V gene. DNA of the CDR3: TGCGCCAGCAGCCAAGACGGTCAGGGACCCCTCCACTTT. Amino acid sequence: CASSQDGQGPLHF.

The chain recombines TRBV11-2 with TRBJ2-5; a weak D match, TRBD1 (6 bases). V was trimmed by 1 base and J by 5 bases, leaving 8 bases between them. Per the germline V gene, CDR1 is SGHAT and CDR2 is FQNNGV. The CDR3 contains 13 residues. CDR3 loop: CASSLAGVETQYF. Written as DNA, the CDR3 is TGTGCCAGCAGCTTAGCAGGGGTGGAGACCCAGTACTTC.

The J gene is TRBJ2-1, the V gene TRBV5-1; tentatively, D is TRBD2 (7 bases). Germline CDR1 and CDR2: SGHRS and YFSETQ. V was trimmed by 4 bases and J by 5 bases, leaving 19 bases between them. The CDR3 runs to 16 residues. CDR3 residues: CASSEQGGGFHNEQFF. In nucleotides, the CDR3 is TGCGCCAGCAGCGAGCAGGGAGGGGGTTTCCACAATGAGCAGTTCTTC. Complete variable domain (other parts from reference TRBV5-1 and TRBJ2-1): KAGVTQTPRYLIKTRGQQVTLSCSPISGHRSVSWYQQTPGQGLQFLFEYFSETQRNKGNFPGRFSGRQFSNSRSEMNVSTLELGDSALYLCASSEQGGGFHNEQFFGPGTRLTVL.

V and J are TRBV6-2 or TRBV6-3 and TRBJ2-1; perhaps TRBD2 as D (5 bases). The V end lost 0 bases, the J end lost 7 bases, and 19 bases lay between the germline ends. This CDR3 is 17 amino acids long. CDR1 and CDR2 (germline): MNHEY, SVGEGT. The chain's CDR3 is CASSYSASKRPTNEQFF. DNA of the CDR3: TGTGCCAGCAGTTACTCCGCTAGCAAACGACCAACGAATGAGCAGTTCTTC.

The gene calls are TRBV5-1 and TRBJ2-6, with D possibly matching TRBD2 (5 bases). The CDR3 runs to 16 residues. V lost 1 base and J 1 base, leaving 9 bases between the germline ends. Germline V gene sequence: CDR1 SGHRS, CDR2 YFSETQ. The chain's CDR3 is CASSLYSGSGANVLTF. In DNA, the CDR3 is TGCGCCAGCAGCTTGTATTCGGGGTCTGGGGCCAACGTCCTGACTTTC. The full variable domain, its missing parts supplied by reference TRBV5-1 and TRBJ2-6, is KAGVTQTPRYLIKTRGQQVTLSCSPISGHRSVSWYQQTPGQGLQFLFEYFSETQRNKGNFPGRFSGRQFSNSRSEMNVSTLELGDSALYLCASSLYSGSGANVLTFGAGSRLTVL.

The chain links TRBV10-3 to TRBJ2-7, with a possible D match to TRBD2 (5 bases). There are 14 residues in the CDR3. Germline CDR1 and CDR2: ENHRY and SYGVKD. V lost 4 bases and J lost 2, with 12 bases in between. As DNA, the CDR3 is TGTGCCATCAGTGGGGCTAGCCGAACCTACGAGCAGTACTTC. It yields the protein CAISGASRTYEQYF.

The V and J genes are TRBV6-6 and TRBJ2-1, with TRBD2 identical over 15 bases. The CDR3 runs 15 residues. V gave up 5 bases and J gave up 4 bases; unmatched junction bases: 0. CDR1 and CDR2 (germline): MNHNY, SVGAGI (reference sequence). The CDR3 bases are TGTGCCAGCAGTGGACTAGCGGGAGGGTACAATGAGCAGTTCTTC. It translates to CASSGLAGGYNEQFF.

CDR3 nucleotides: TGTGCCACCCGGCGGACGGACAGGGACAATTCACCCCTCCACTTT. Translation gives CATRRTDRDNSPLHF. The genes are TRBV19 and TRBJ1-6; 8 positions agree with TRBD1. Germline loops: CDR1 LNHDA, CDR2 SQIVND (reference sequence). The junction had 12 bases not matched to a gene; V was cut back by 10 bases and J by 7 bases. This CDR3 comprises 15 residues.

The gene calls are TRBV6-5 and TRBJ2-3; D perhaps matches TRBD1 (5 bases). The CDR3 extends over 15 amino acids. Looked up from germline, CDR1 is MNHEY and CDR2 is SVGAGI. With 4 bases removed from V and 0 bases from J, the gap between germline ends came to 11 bases. The CDR3: CASSWSTVSTDTQYF. CDR3 nucleotide sequence: TGTGCCAGCAGTTGGTCGACAGTTAGCACAGATACGCAGTATTTT.

This chain links TRBV6-2 or TRBV6-3 with TRBJ2-3, with TRBD2 identical over 9 bases. V gave up 5 bases and J gave up 4 bases; unmatched junction bases: 10. CDR3 size: 16 residues. CDR1 is MNHEY and CDR2 is SVGEGT in the germline V gene. This chain's CDR3 is CASSAGTSLRSDTQYF. The CDR3 DNA reads as TGTGCCAGCAGTGCCGGGACTAGCCTCCGTTCAGATACGCAGTATTTT.

The rearrangement joins TRBV27 to TRBJ2-7; 10 nucleotides match TRBD2. Germline V gives CDR1 MNHEY, CDR2 SMNVEV (reference sequence). The CDR3 runs 15 residues. V shed 0 bases and J 5 bases; nucleotides not matched to a gene: 4. This CDR3 reads CASSLSGLAGDEQYF. As DNA, the CDR3 is TGTGCCAGCAGTTTATCGGGGCTAGCGGGGGACGAGCAGTACTTC.

V gene TRBV5-1 combines with J gene TRBJ2-1, with a tentative D call TRBD2 (5 bases). Trimming removed 4 bases from V and 2 bases from J, with 7 bases in between. Per germline, CDR1 SGHRS and CDR2 YFSETQ. The CDR3 spans 13 residues. The CDR3 here is CASSKEAYNEQFF. CDR3 nucleotides: TGCGCCAGCAGCAAGGAGGCCTACAATGAGCAGTTCTTC.

V and J are TRBV28 and TRBJ1-3, with 8 nucleotides matching TRBD1. CDR3 length: 17 amino acids. Germline V lookup: CDR1 MDHEN, CDR2 SYDVKM. V lost 4 bases, J lost 2 bases, and 10 bases stayed unmatched. The CDR3 nucleotides read TGTGCCAGCAGTTATGCGGGAAAGACAGGGGCTGGAAACACCATATATTTT. Translation: CASSYAGKTGAGNTIYF. The whole variable domain, filled in from reference TRBV28 and TRBJ1-3, reads DVKVTQSSRYLVKRTGEKVFLECVQDMDHENMFWYRQDPGLGLRLIYFSYDVKMKEKGDIPEGYSVSREKKERFSLILESASTNQTSMYLCASSYAGKTGAGNTIYFGEGSWLTVV.

This clone was seen a single time. The rearrangement uses TRBV28 and TRBJ2-7; 9 bases match TRBD2. Trimming at V came to 8 bases and at J to 3 bases, leaving 11 bases not matched to a gene. The CDR3 runs 15 residues. Germline V gives CDR1 MDHEN, CDR2 SYDVKM. The CDR3: CASGPAGGFLYEQYF. CDR3 in DNA: TGTGCCAGCGGGCCAGCGGGAGGCTTTCTCTACGAGCAGTACTTC.

The chain has TRBV3-1 (or the pseudogene TRBV3-2) and TRBJ1-6, with D possibly matching TRBD1 (5 bases). V lost 4 bases to trimming and J lost 4 bases, with 8 bases between them. Germline-derived CDR1 and CDR2 are LGHDT and YNNKEL (reference sequence). The CDR3 has 14 amino acids. CDR3 residues: CASSLTVYNSPLHF. CDR3 coding DNA: TGTGCCAGCAGCCTGACAGTTTATAATTCACCCCTCCACTTT.

The gene calls are TRBV7-8 and TRBJ1-6, with TRBD1 matching 8 bases. With V trimmed by 10 bases and J by 4 bases, 15 bases remained unmatched. The CDR3 has 17 amino acids. In germline, CDR1 is SGHVS, CDR2 FQNEAQ. CDR3 sequence: CAIILYEGQAYNSPLHF. CDR3 DNA: TGTGCCATCATCTTATACGAGGGACAGGCGTATAATTCACCCCTCCACTTT.